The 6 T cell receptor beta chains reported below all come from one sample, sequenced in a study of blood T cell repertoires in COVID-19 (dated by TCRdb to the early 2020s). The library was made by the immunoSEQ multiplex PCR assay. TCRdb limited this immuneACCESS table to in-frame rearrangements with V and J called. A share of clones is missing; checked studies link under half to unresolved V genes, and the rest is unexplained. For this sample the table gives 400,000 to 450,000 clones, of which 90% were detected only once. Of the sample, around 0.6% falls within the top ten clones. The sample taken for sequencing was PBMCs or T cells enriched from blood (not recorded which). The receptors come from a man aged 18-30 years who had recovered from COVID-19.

The CDR3 loop reads CASGAGERYEQYF. The DNA for the CDR3 is TGTGCCAGCGGAGCGGGAGAGAGGTACGAGCAGTACTTC. The chain couples TRBV28 to TRBJ2-7; 8 bases match TRBD2. Germline CDR1 MDHEN, CDR2 SYDVKM. This CDR3 is 13 amino acids long. The trim removed 8 bases at V and 4 bases at J, leaving 7 bases unmatched. The full variable domain, completed using reference TRBV28 and TRBJ2-7, is DVKVTQSSRYLVKRTGEKVFLECVQDMDHENMFWYRQDPGLGLRLIYFSYDVKMKEKGDIPEGYSVSREKKERFSLILESASTNQTSMYLCASGAGERYEQYFGPGTRLTVT.

The DNA of the CDR3 is TGTGCCAGTCGCAAGTTCGACATGAACACTGAAGCTTTCTTT. This sequence encodes CASRKFDMNTEAFF. J is TRBJ1-1 and V is TRBV19; no definite D call. Trimming shortened V by 8 bases and J by 0 bases, and 13 bases separated the two germline ends. The CDR3 is 14 residues long. Germline V gives CDR1 LNHDA, CDR2 SQIVND (reference sequence).

DNA of the CDR3: TGTGCCAGCAGCTCCATAGCGGGGGGGCCCCTCAATGAGCAGTTCTTC. Its protein is CASSSIAGGPLNEQFF. The gene calls are TRBV11-2 and TRBJ2-1, with 11 bases fitting TRBD2. The germline V gene has CDR1 SGHAT and CDR2 FQNNGV. V gave up 4 bases and J gave up 6 bases; unmatched junction bases: 8. The CDR3 has 16 amino acids.

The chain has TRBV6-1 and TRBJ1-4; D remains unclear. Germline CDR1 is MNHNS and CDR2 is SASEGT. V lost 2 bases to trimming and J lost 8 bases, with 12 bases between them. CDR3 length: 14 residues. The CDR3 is CASSEPSFAEKLFF. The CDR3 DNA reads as TGTGCCAGCAGTGAACCCTCCTTCGCGGAAAAACTGTTTTTT.

In nucleotides, the CDR3 is TGTGCCAGCAGCTTATTCGGGCAGGGCAGGGTGACTAACTATGGCTACACCTTC. As protein: CASSLFGQGRVTNYGYTF. The chain uses TRBV13 and TRBJ1-2, with D possibly TRBD1 on 5 matching bases. Trimming shortened V by 2 bases and J by 0 bases, and 19 bases separated the two germline ends. From germline, CDR1 is PRHDT and CDR2 FYEKMQ (reference sequence). The CDR3 length is 18 residues.

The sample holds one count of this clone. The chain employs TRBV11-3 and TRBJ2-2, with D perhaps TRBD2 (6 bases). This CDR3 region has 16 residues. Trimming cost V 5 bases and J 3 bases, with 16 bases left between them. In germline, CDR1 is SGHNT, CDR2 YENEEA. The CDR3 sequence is CASSHLGGWDTGELFF. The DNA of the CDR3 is TGTGCCAGCAGCCACCTGGGGGGATGGGACACCGGGGAGCTGTTTTTT.